These T cell receptor beta chains were read from a single sample in a study of blood T cell repertoires in COVID-19. Only in-frame clones appear in the TCRdb table, and some are missing; sequencing was by immunoSEQ multiplex PCR. Here the sample spans some 380,000 clones, 70% to 90% being singletons. Sequencing was carried out using PBMCs or T cells enriched from blood (not recorded which). The receptors were sampled from a man younger than 40 who had recovered from COVID-19. CDR3s include the opening cysteine and the closing phenylalanine or tryptophan. A D gene is named only where the DNA matches it firmly. Clone size is given for some rows only: seen once, a few or many times, or a class if the clone is expanded.

CDR3 DNA	CDR3 protein	J gene	D gene	clone size	V gene
TGTGCCAGCGCCCCCGGGACAGACTACGAGCAGTACTTC	CASAPGTDYEQYF	TRBJ2-7	TRBD1	NA	TRBV19
TGCGCCAGCGCCAGTAGGGGCGGGGGGGCAACCTACGAGCAGTACTTC	CASASRGGGATYEQYF	TRBJ2-7	TRBD2	NA	TRBV5-1
TGTGCCAGCAGCCCTTCGTCCGGGGAGCTGTTTTTT	CASSPSSGELFF	TRBJ2-2	NA	NA	TRBV9
TGTGCCAGCAGCAAGCCTCCATCAGATACGCAGTATTTT	CASSKPPSDTQYF	TRBJ2-3	NA	NA	TRBV11-2
TGTGCCAGTAGTATTGGGACAGGGTTTGGTGAGCAGTTCTTC	CASSIGTGFGEQFF	TRBJ2-1	TRBD1	NA	TRBV19
TGTGCCACCAGTGTAAAGCCTCATACCTACGAGCAGTACTTC	CATSVKPHTYEQYF	TRBJ2-7	NA	NA	TRBV24-1
TGTGCCTGGAGCAAGACAGGTTATCAGCCCCAGCATTTT	CAWSKTGYQPQHF	TRBJ1-5	NA	once	TRBV30
TGTGCCAGCAGCAAAGCGGGGAGAAAGTCCGGGGAGCTGTTTTTT	CASSKAGRKSGELFF	TRBJ2-2	NA	NA	TRBV21-1
TGTGCCAGCAGTGATGAACAGGGGGGTAATGGCTACACCTTC	CASSDEQGGNGYTF	TRBJ1-2	TRBD1	NA	TRBV6-1
TGCGCCAGCAGCCCCCGATCGGGGACTGAAGCTTTCTTT	CASSPRSGTEAFF	TRBJ1-1	NA	NA	TRBV5-1
TGTGCCAGCAGCTTAAAACTGTACGGAGGGGGCAGAAGAGATGGCTACACCTTC	CASSLKLYGGGRRDGYTF	TRBJ1-2	TRBD1	NA	TRBV7-9
TGCGCCAGCAGCTTGGGGGAGGTCAACACTGAAGCTTTCTTT	CASSLGEVNTEAFF	TRBJ1-1	NA	NA	TRBV5-1
NA	CAWSWGTGSSTF	TRBJ1-2	NA	NA	TRBV30
TGTGCCAGCAGTTCGTACCAAGAGACCCAGTACTTC	CASSSYQETQYF	TRBJ2-5	NA	NA	TRBV12-3/TRBV12-4
TGTGCCAGCAGTGAATCGGGGGTTGGGCAGCCCCAGCATTTT	CASSESGVGQPQHF	TRBJ1-5	NA	NA	TRBV6-1
TGTGCCACCAGCAGCACAGGGGGCAGAGAGACCCAGTACTTC	CATSSTGGRETQYF	TRBJ2-5	TRBD1	NA	TRBV15
TGTGCCAGCAGCTATAATGGCGGGGGGTACAATGAGCAGTTCTTC	CASSYNGGGYNEQFF	TRBJ2-1	TRBD2	NA	TRBV7-3
TGTGCCAGCGCTCCGGGGGGGAATCAAGAGACCCAGTACTTC	CASAPGGNQETQYF	TRBJ2-5	TRBD2	NA	TRBV9
TGTGCCATCAGTGTTGGGGGGGTGAACACTGAAGCTTTCTTT	CAISVGGVNTEAFF	TRBJ1-1	NA	NA	TRBV10-3
TGCAGCGTTGAAGGGGGGGGCGCTGGCTACACCTTC	CSVEGGGAGYTF	TRBJ1-2	NA	once	TRBV29-1
TGTGCCAGCTCATACAGGGCCTTCAACACCGGGGAGCTGTTTTTT	CASSYRAFNTGELFF	TRBJ2-2	NA	NA	TRBV6-5
TGTGCCAGCAGTTTATCGGTCGGGGATCAGCCCCAGCATTTT	CASSLSVGDQPQHF	TRBJ1-5	NA	NA	TRBV27
TGTGCCAGCAGCCTTGGTTCAGGCAGCCAAGAAAAACTGTTTTTT	CASSLGSGSQEKLFF	TRBJ1-4	NA	NA	TRBV14
TGTGCCAGTAGAATACCCGACATCGGCAATCAGCCCCAGCATTTT	CASRIPDIGNQPQHF	TRBJ1-5	NA	NA	TRBV19
TGTGCCAGCAGCCACGACAGGGAGAACACTGAAGCTTTCTTT	CASSHDRENTEAFF	TRBJ1-1	TRBD1	NA	TRBV11-3
TGTGCCTGGAGTGTACGACAGGGCGTGAATGAGCAGTTCTTC	CAWSVRQGVNEQFF	TRBJ2-1	TRBD1	NA	TRBV30
TGTGCCAGCAGCCAACGACTAGCGGGGTTCACAGATACGCAGTATTTT	CASSQRLAGFTDTQYF	TRBJ2-3	TRBD2	NA	TRBV3-1/TRBV3-2
TGTGCCAGCAGCAACGGGGGGGGCGCGTACACCGGGGAGCTGTTTTTT	CASSNGGGAYTGELFF	TRBJ2-2	TRBD2	NA	TRBV7-7
TGTGCCAGCAGCGTAGGACAGGGGATCGGCGGGGAGCTGTTTTTT	CASSVGQGIGGELFF	TRBJ2-2	TRBD1	NA	TRBV9
TGTGCCAGCAGTTCAGGGATAGATACGCAGTATTTT	CASSSGIDTQYF	TRBJ2-3	NA	NA	TRBV2
TGCGCCAGCAGCCGCCTACTCGTTGGGGGACAGACACCCTATGGCTACACCTTC	CASSRLLVGGQTPYGYTF	TRBJ1-2	TRBD1	few	TRBV4-1
TGCAGCGAGAGACAGGGCAACTATGGCTACACCTTC	CSERQGNYGYTF	TRBJ1-2	TRBD1	NA	TRBV29-1
TGTGCCAGCTCCCCGATAGCGGGGGGACCCACAGATACGCAGTATTTT	CASSPIAGGPTDTQYF	TRBJ2-3	TRBD2	NA	TRBV18